This T cell receptor (beta chain) is drawn from a study of cytomegalovirus exposure and HLA in healthy donors. Notes on the study in general: Researchers counted around 180 TCR beta chains as cytomegalovirus-associated.

There are 15 residues in the CDR3. CDR1 is SGDLS and CDR2 is YYNGEE in the germline V gene. V was clipped by 3 bases and J by 4 bases, with 11 bases between them. The PCR contained 60 Vbeta and 13 Jbeta primers. Sequencing used immunoSEQ multiplex PCR; TCRdb keeps in-frame clones, though not all of them. The data contain 100,000 to 150,000 clones, around 77% of them singletons. This clone occurred a few times. The antigen remains undetermined. The sequence derives from a woman in her sixties in good health and CMV-seronegative. Sequencing input: PBMCs. The chain links TRBV9 to TRBJ1-6, with D perhaps matching TRBD1 (6 bases). The CDR3 here is CASSGGHRYNSPLHF. The CDR3 DNA reads as TGTGCCAGCAGCGGGGGGCATCGGTATAATTCACCCCTCCACTTT.